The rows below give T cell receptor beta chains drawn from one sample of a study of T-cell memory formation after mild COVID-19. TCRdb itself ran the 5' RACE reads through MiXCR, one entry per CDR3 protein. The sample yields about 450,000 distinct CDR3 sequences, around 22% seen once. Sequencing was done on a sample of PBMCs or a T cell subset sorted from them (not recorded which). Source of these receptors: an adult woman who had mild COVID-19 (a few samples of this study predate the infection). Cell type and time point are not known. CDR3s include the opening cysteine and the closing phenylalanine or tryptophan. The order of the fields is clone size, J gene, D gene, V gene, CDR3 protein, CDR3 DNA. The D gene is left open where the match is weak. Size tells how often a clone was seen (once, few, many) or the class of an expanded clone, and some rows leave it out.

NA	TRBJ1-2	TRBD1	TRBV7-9	CASSIHSRTGYGYTF	TGTGCCAGCAGCATCCATTCACGGACAGGGTATGGCTACACCTTC
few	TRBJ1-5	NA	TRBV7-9	CASSTGGQNQPQHF	TGTGCCAGCAGCACCGGGGGGCAAAATCAGCCCCAGCATTTT
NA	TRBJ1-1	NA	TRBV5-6	CASTTMGGGTEAFF	TGTGCCAGCACCACCATGGGGGGAGGAACTGAAGCTTTCTTT
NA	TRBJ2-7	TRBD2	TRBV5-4	CASSSGTSGIVGYEQYF	TGTGCCAGCAGCTCCGGGACTAGCGGGATCGTGGGCTACGAGCAGTACTTC
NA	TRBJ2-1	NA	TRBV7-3	CASSSSDGNNEQFF	TGTGCCAGCAGCTCTTCGGACGGAAACAATGAGCAGTTCTTC
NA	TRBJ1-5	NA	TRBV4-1	CASSQVRLGYGSNQPQHF	TGCGCCAGCAGCCAAGTACGTCTGGGTTATGGGAGCAATCAGCCCCAGCATTTT
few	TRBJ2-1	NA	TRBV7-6	CASSLVDGRNEQFF	TGTGCCAGCAGCTTAGTGGACGGCCGCAATGAGCAGTTCTTC
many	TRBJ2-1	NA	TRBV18	CASSRNTGSSYNEQFF	TGTGCCAGCTCACGGAATACAGGGAGCTCCTACAATGAGCAGTTCTTC
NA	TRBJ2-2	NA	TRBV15	CATSQQGGAYGELFF	TGTGCCACCAGCCAACAGGGGGGGGCTTACGGGGAGCTGTTTTTT
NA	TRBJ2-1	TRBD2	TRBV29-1	CSVAGTNRADEQFF	TGCAGCGTAGCCGGGACTAATAGGGCCGATGAGCAGTTCTTC
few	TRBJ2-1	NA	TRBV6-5	CASCHNEQFF	TGTGCCAGCTGCCACAATGAGCAGTTCTTC